The 4 T cell receptor beta chains below come from one sample, sequenced in a study of T cell responses to AZD1222 COVID-19 vaccine. Assay used: immunoSEQ multiplex PCR; TCRdb lists only in-frame clones, some missing. The data show 75,000 to 100,000 clones, 88% seen once. The starting material was peripheral blood, obtained on day 0 of AZD1222 vaccination. These receptors were collected from an adult in good health.

This clone was seen once. This chain links TRBV19 with TRBJ2-2; 10 bases match TRBD2. Germline values: CDR1 LNHDA, CDR2 SQIVND (reference sequence). V trimming: 6 bases; J trimming: 3 bases; junction bases outside the gene matches: 7. The CDR3 extends over 16 amino acids. The CDR3 nucleotides read TGTGCCAGTAGAGCGGGAGGGCCAGATCACACCGGGGAGCTGTTTTTT. Protein product: CASRAGGPDHTGELFF.

This chain links TRBV19 with TRBJ1-2; D possibly corresponds to TRBD1 (6 bases). The CDR3 is made up of 16 amino acids. The V and J ends lost 4 bases and 1 base respectively, with 16 bases between them. Germline V gives CDR1 LNHDA, CDR2 SQIVND (reference sequence). The DNA for the CDR3 is TGTGCCAGTAGTACAACAAGACAGGTGAATAACTATGGCTACACCTTC. It yields the protein CASSTTRQVNNYGYTF.

This rearrangement joins TRBV5-4 to TRBJ2-3; a possible D gene is TRBD1 (6 bases). The germline V and J ends were trimmed by 0 bases and 0 bases, with 11 bases remaining between them. Germline V gene sequence: CDR1 SGHNT, CDR2 YYREEE (reference sequence). This CDR3 spans 16 amino acids. Here the CDR3 reads CASSLGSRGSTDTQYF. CDR3 in DNA: TGTGCCAGCAGCTTGGGCAGCAGGGGAAGCACAGATACGCAGTATTTT.

CDR3 region: CASSPGAGGLGWGLINIQYF. CDR3 nucleotides: TGTGCCAGCAGTCCAGGAGCTGGGGGGCTGGGGTGGGGACTCATAAACATTCAGTACTTC. The chain joins TRBV28 to TRBJ2-4; the D gene could be TRBD1 or TRBD2 (6 bases each). The germline V and J ends were trimmed by 5 bases and 6 bases, with 32 bases remaining between them. This CDR3 region has 20 residues. Germline V gene lookup returns CDR1 MDHEN and CDR2 SYDVKM.